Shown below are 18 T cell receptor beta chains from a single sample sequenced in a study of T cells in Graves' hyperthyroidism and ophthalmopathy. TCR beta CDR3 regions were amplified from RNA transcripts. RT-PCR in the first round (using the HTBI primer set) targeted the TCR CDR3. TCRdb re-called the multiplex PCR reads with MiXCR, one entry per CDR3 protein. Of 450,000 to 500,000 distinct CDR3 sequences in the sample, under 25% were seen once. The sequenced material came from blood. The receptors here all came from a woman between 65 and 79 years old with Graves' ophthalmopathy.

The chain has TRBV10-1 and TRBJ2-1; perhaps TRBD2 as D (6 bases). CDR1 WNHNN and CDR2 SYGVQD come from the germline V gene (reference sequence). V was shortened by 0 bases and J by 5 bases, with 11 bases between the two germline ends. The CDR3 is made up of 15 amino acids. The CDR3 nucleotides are TGCGCCAGCAGTGAGTCGGCTAGCGCCCACAATGAGCAGTTCTTC. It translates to CASSESASAHNEQFF.

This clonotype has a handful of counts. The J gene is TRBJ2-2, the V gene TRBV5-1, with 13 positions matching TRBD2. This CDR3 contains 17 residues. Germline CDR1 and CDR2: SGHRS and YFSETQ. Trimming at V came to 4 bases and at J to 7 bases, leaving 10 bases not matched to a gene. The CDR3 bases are TGCGCCAGCAGCCCTCGACAGGGACTAGCGGGAAGCGGGGAGCTGTTTTTT. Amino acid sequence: CASSPRQGLAGSGELFF.

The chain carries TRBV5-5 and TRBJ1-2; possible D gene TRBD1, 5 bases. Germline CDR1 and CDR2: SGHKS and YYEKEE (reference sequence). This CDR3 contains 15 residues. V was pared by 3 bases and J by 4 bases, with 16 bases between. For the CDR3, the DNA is TGTGCCAGCAGCTCCCCGGGACCATCGGTCTATGGCTACACCTTC. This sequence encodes CASSSPGPSVYGYTF.

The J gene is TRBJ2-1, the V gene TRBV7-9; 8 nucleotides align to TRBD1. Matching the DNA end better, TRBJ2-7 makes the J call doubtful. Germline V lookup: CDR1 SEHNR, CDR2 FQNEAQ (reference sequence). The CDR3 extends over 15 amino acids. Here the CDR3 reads CASSLGTGSYNEQYF. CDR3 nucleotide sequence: TGTGCCAGCAGCTTAGGGACAGGGAGTTACAATGAGCAGTACTTC.

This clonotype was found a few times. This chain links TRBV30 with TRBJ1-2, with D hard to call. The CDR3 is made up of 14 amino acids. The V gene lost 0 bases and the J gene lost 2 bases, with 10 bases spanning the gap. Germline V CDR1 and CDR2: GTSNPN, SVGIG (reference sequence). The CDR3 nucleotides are TGTGCCTGGAGTGTACATACGGCAAACTATGGCTACACCTTC. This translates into CAWSVHTANYGYTF.

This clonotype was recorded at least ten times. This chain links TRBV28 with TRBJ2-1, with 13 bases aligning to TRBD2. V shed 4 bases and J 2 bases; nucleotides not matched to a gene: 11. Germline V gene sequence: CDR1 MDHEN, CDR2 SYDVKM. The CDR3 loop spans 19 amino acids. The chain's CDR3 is CASSYPPIGLAGAYNEQFF. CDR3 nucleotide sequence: TGTGCCAGCAGTTACCCACCGATCGGACTAGCGGGAGCCTACAATGAGCAGTTCTTC.

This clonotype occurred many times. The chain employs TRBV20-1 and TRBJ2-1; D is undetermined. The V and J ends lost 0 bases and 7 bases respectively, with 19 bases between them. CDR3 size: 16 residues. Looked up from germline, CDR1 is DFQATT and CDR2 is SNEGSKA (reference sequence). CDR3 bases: TGCAGTGCTAGAGATATAGACCGGCCCCCTAGAAATGAGCAGTTCTTC. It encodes CSARDIDRPPRNEQFF.

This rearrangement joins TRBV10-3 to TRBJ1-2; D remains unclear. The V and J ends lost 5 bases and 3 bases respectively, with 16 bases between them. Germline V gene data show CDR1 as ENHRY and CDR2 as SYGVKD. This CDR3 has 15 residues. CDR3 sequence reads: CAISKDPQSDYGYTF. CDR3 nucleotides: TGTGCCATCAGTAAAGACCCGCAGAGCGACTATGGCTACACCTTC.

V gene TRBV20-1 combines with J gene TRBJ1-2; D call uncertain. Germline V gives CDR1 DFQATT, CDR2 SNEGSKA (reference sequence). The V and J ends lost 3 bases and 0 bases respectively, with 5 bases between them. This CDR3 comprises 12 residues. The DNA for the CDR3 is TGCAGTGCTAGCGCCCCTAACTATGGCTACACCTTC. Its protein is CSASAPNYGYTF.

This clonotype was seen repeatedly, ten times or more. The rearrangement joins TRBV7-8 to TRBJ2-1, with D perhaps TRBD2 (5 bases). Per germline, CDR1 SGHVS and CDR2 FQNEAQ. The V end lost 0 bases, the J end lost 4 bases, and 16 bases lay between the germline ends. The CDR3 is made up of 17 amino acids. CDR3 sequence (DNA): TGTGCCAGCAGCTTAGCAACCCTCCAAGCGGAGTACAATGAGCAGTTCTTC. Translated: CASSLATLQAEYNEQFF.

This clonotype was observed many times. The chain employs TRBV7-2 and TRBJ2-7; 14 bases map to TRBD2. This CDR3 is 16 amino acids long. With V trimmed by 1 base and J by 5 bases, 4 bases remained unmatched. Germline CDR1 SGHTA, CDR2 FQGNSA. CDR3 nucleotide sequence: TGTGCCAGCAGCTTAGAGGGACTAGCGGGAGTTGACGAGCAGTACTTC. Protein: CASSLEGLAGVDEQYF.

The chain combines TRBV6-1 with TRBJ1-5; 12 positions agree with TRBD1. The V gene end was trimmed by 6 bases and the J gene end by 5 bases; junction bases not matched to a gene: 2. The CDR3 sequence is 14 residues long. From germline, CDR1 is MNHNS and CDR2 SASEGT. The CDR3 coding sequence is TGTGCCAGCAGGGGGACAGGGGGCGATCAGCCCCAGCATTTT. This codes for CASRGTGGDQPQHF.

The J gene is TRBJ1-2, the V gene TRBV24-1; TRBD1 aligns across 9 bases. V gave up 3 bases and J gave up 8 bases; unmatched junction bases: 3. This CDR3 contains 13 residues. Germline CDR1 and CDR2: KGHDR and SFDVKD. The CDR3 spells CATSDRQGGGYTF. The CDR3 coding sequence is TGTGCCACCAGTGATCGACAGGGGGGAGGCTACACCTTC.

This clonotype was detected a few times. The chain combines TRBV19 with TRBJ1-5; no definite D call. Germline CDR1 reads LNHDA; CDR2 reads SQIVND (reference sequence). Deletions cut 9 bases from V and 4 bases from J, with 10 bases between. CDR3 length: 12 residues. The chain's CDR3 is CASSWTNQPQHF. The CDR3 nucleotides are TGTGCCAGCAGCTGGACGAATCAGCCCCAGCATTTT.

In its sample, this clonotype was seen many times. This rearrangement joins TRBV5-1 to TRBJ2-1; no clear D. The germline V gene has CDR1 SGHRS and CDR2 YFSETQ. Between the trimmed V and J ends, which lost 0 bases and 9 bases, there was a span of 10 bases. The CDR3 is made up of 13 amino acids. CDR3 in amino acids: CASSLEGSSEQFF. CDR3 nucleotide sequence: TGCGCCAGCAGCTTGGAAGGATCTTCTGAGCAGTTCTTC.

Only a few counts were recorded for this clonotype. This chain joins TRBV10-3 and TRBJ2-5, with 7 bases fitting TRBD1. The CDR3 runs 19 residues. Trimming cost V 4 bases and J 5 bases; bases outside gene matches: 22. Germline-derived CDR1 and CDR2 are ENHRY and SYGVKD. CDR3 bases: TGTGCCATCAGTGCCGTGGGAGACAGGGCCGTCCTAAAGTCGGAGACCCAGTACTTC. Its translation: CAISAVGDRAVLKSETQYF.

In nucleotides, the CDR3 is TGTGCCTGGAGTGTAACGCGTACTAGCGGGACAGAAGAGACCCAGTACTTC. Protein product: CAWSVTRTSGTEETQYF. The chain joins TRBV30 to TRBJ2-5; 10 bases are shared with TRBD2. This CDR3 has 17 residues. Germline values: CDR1 GTSNPN, CDR2 SVGIG (reference sequence). The V segment lost 0 bases and the J segment 3 bases; nucleotides outside the gene matches: 10. The full variable domain, rest sourced from reference TRBV30 and TRBJ2-5, is SQTIHQWPATLVQPVGSPLSLECTVEGTSNPNLYWYRQAAGRGLQLLFYSVGIGQISSEVPQNLSASRPQDRQFILSSKKLLLSDSGFYLCAWSVTRTSGTEETQYFGPGTRLLVL.

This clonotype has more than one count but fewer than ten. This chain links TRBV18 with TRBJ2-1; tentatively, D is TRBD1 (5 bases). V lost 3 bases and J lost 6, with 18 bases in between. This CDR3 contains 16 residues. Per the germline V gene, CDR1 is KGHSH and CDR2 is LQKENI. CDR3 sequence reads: CASSPQGNGLGNEQFF. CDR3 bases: TGTGCCAGCTCACCCCAGGGAAATGGTCTAGGCAATGAGCAGTTCTTC.